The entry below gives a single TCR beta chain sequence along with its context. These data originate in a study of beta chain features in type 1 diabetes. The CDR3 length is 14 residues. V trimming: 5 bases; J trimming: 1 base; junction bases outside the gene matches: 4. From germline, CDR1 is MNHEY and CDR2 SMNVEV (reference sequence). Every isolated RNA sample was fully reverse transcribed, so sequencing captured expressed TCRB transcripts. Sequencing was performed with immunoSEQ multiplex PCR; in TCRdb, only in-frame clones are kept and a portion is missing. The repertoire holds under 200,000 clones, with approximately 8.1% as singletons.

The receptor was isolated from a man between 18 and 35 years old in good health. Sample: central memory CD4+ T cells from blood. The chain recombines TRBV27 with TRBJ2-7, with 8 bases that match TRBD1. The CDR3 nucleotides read TGTGCCAGCAGTCCCCGGACAGGGTCCTACGAGCAGTACTTC. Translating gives CASSPRTGSYEQYF.